This T cell receptor (beta chain) appears in the sequencing data of a study of cytomegalovirus exposure and HLA in healthy donors. Study as a whole: Around 190 million T cells yielded 100 million to 130 million unique TCR beta sequences, as an earlier analysis found. Findings of the study overall: Follow-up analysis later connected one missense variant in DCLRE1C with trimming of TCR beta V- and J-genes. A few CMV-associated chains proved CMV antigen-specific in vitro. Equally common other TCR beta chains were less clonally expanded than HLA-associated ones, a later analysis found.

60 Vbeta and 13 Jbeta primers were used in PCR. Clones were sequenced by immunoSEQ multiplex PCR, and TCRdb holds only the in-frame ones, with some missing. The data show 150,000 or so clones, around 9.7% seen once. This clone has a handful of counts. Its antigen remains unidentified. The sequence derives from a man aged 50 to 60 in good health and CMV-seronegative. Sample: PBMCs.

The CDR3 DNA reads as TGTGCCAGCAGCTTGAGAGCGGAGCCCCAGCATTTT. Translation gives CASSLRAEPQHF. The V and J genes are TRBV5-6 and TRBJ1-5; no definite D call. Trimming stripped 1 base from V and 8 bases from J, with 7 bases between. CDR3 length: 12 residues. Germline V lookup: CDR1 SGHDT, CDR2 YYEEEE.